This T cell receptor beta chain was recovered during a study of post-analysis software for immune sequencing data. V shed 2 bases, J shed 12 bases, and the junction held 10 bases outside the gene matches. The CDR3 has 14 amino acids. Germline loops: CDR1 SQVTM, CDR2 ANQGSEA. Notes on this clonotype: What it binds is unknown. Possible read error: a much larger clone is one base away.

Study outcomes and limitations: Normalized Chao1 diversity was significantly lower in multiple sclerosis patients than in controls. Under the F measure, samples that were prepared in one batch clustered strongly together. Roughly five TRBV segments were significantly more frequent in patients than in controls. TRBV5-6, TRBV5-1 and TRBV20-1 were among these segments.

Unique molecular identifiers were carried by the TCR beta cDNA libraries. T cells numbering about 0.95 to 10 million gave rise to some 520,000 cDNA molecules. TCRdb redid the calling of the PCR reads with MiXCR, one entry per CDR3 protein. The data hold about 200,000 distinct CDR3 sequences, with 29% observed a single time. V usage is TRBV29-1 and J usage is TRBJ2-1, with TRBD2 matching 10 bases. Source material: blood. This clonotype was sampled from a girl between 2 and 17 years old with multiple sclerosis. CDR3 region: CSVERDVAGGRQFF. CDR3 sequence (DNA): TGCAGCGTTGAACGAGATGTAGCGGGAGGCCGGCAGTTCTTC.